This T cell receptor (beta chain) was captured in a study of radiation and T cells in renal cell carcinoma. Overall study results and limits: In blood, top tumor clones expanded by 2 weeks, shrinking by 4. Pretreatment tumor biopsies were lacking, so baseline clonotypes are unknown.

In germline, CDR1 is SGHDT, CDR2 YYEEEE. This CDR3 has 14 residues. The V end was cut by 2 bases, the J end by 4 bases, with 12 bases between. As concerns this clone: The antigen remains unidentified.

The table came from immunoSEQ multiplex PCR; TCRdb's copy has only in-frame clones and leaves some out. The data hold 120,000 or so clones, with 81% observed a single time. The time point denotes: blood 2 weeks post-SBRT. Treatment: 15 Gy SBRT to primary tumor, nephrectomy 4 weeks later. Radiation-treated patients gave blood at baseline, week 2 and week 4. Sequences were derived from blood, sampled from a patient whose treatment included radiotherapy and nephrectomy. The chain has TRBV5-6 and TRBJ1-1, with D possibly TRBD1 on 5 matching bases. This TCR was sampled from a man aged 50 to 60 with renal cell carcinoma. In DNA form, the CDR3 reads TGTGCCAGCAGCTTAATGGGGGTCGGCACTGAAGCTTTCTTT. Translating it yields CASSLMGVGTEAFF. Together with reference TRBV5-6 and TRBJ1-1, the CDR3 gives the full variable domain: DAGVTQSPTHLIKTRGQQVTLRCSPKSGHDTVSWYQQALGQGPQFIFQYYEEEERQRGNFPDRFSGHQFPNYSSELNVNALLLGDSALYLCASSLMGVGTEAFFGQGTRLTVV.